This TCR beta chain is drawn from a study of T cell changes during pregnancy in multiple sclerosis. Sequencing was performed with immunoSEQ multiplex PCR; in TCRdb, only in-frame clones are kept and a portion is missing. The repertoire has 70,000 or so clones, 80% to 95% of them found once; the top ten carry 0.29%. This CDR3 is 13 amino acids long. CDR1 and CDR2 from the germline V gene are MNHNY and SVGAGI (reference sequence). V was cut by 6 bases and J by 3 bases, with 11 bases left in between. The sample in question was CD4+ T cells from peripheral blood mononuclear cells, obtained after pregnancy. The chain recombines TRBV6-6 with TRBJ1-2; no firm D call. The clonotype originates from a female donor with multiple sclerosis, enrolled in a pregnancy study. The CDR3 nucleotides are TGTGCCAGCAGCCCGGCCGCGGACTATGGCTACACCTTC. It specifies CASSPAADYGYTF.